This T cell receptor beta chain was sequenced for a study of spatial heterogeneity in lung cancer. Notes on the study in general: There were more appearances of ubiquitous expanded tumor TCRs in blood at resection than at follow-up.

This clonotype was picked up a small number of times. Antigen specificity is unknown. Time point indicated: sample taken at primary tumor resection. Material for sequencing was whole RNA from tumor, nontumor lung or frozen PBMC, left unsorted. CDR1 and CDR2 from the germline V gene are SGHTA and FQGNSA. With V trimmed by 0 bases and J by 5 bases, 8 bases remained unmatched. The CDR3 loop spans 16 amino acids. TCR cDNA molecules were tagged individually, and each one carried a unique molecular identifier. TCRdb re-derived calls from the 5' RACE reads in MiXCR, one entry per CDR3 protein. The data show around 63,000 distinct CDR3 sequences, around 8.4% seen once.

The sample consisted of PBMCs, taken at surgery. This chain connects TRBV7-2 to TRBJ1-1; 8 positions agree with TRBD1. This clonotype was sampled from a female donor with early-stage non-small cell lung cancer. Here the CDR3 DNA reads TGTGCCAGCAGCTTAGCTTCGACAGGGGTAAGAACTGAAGCTTTCTTT. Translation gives CASSLASTGVRTEAFF.